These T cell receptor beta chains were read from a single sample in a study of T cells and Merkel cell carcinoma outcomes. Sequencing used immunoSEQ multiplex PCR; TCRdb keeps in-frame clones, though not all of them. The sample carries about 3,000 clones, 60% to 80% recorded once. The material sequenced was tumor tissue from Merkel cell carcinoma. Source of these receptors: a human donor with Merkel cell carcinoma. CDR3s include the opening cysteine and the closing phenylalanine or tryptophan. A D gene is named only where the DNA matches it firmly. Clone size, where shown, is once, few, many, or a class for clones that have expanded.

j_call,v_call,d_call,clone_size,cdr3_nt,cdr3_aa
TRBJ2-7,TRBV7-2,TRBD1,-,TGTGCCAGCAGCTTAGTGACAGGGCCCTACGAGCAGTACTTC,CASSLVTGPYEQYF
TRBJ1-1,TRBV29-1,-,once,TGCAGCGTTGTACTACCCGCTGAAGCTTTCTTT,CSVVLPAEAFF
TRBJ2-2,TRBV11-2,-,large,TGTGCCAGCAGACCACCCTCGCGGGGGAACACCGGGGAGCTGTTTTTT,CASRPPSRGNTGELFF
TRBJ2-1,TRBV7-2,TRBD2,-,TGTGCCAGCAGCTCAAGGCGGGGACTAGCGGGCAATGAGCAGTTCTTC,CASSSRRGLAGNEQFF
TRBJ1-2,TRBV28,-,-,TGTGCCAGCACTTCTCCTTACAGGGTCCCTAACTATGGCTACACCTTC,CASTSPYRVPNYGYTF
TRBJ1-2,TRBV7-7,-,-,TGTGCTAGCAGCCCCACGGCGCCCCCCGGCGGCTACACCTTC,CASSPTAPPGGYTF
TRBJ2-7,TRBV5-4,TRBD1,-,TGTGCCAGCAGCTTCCAGGGGGCCTACGAGCAGTACTTC,CASSFQGAYEQYF
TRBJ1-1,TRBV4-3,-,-,TGCGCCAGCAGCCAAAATCTAGGGCAGGACAGTCTTTTTTCAGGAACTGAAGCTTTCTTT,CASSQNLGQDSLFSGTEAFF
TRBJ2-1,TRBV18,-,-,TGTGCCAGCTCACCACTGGCGGGGCTTGAGGATGAGCAGTTCTTC,CASSPLAGLEDEQFF
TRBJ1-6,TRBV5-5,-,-,TGTGCCAGCAGCTTGGAGGGGGGCGGCTATAATTTACCCCTCCACTTT,CASSLEGGGYNLPLHF
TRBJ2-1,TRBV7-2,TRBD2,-,TGTGCCAGCAGCCCCCAGTCTAGCGGGGGGGTCTATGAGCAGTTCTTC,CASSPQSSGGVYEQFF
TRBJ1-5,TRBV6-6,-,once,TGTGCCAGCAGCCCGGGGGGGTCGAGTCAGCCCCAGCATTTT,CASSPGGSSQPQHF
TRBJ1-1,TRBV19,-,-,TGTGCCAGCCGCTGGTCGAACACTGAAGCTTTCTTT,CASRWSNTEAFF
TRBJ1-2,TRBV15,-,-,TGTGCCACCGGGTGGGGCAGCCCTAACTATGGCTACACCTTC,CATGWGSPNYGYTF
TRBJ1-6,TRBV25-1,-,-,TGTGCCAGTAGTGAATACAGAGCGGGATCACCCCTCCACTTT,CASSEYRAGSPLHF
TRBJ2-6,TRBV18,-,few,TGTGCCAGCTCACCTCGGTGGCGGGAAAGCTCTGGGGCCAACGTCCTGACTTTC,CASSPRWRESSGANVLTF
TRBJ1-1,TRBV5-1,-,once,TGCGCCAGCAGCTACAATGGCGGGACTGAAGCTTTCTTT,CASSYNGGTEAFF
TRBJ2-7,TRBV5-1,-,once,TGCGCCAGCAGCCCCGGGACACATTTTTACTCCTACGAGCAGTACTTC,CASSPGTHFYSYEQYF
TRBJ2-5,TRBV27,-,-,TGTGCCAGCTCCAGGAGGCAGGGTGTGGAGACCCAGTACTTC,CASSRRQGVETQYF
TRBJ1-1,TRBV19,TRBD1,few,TGTGCCAGTAGTATCCCGGGACAGGGGCGGACTGAAGCTTTCTTT,CASSIPGQGRTEAFF
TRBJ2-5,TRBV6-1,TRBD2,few,TGTGCCAGCAGCGACGGGACTAGCGGAACCAAGCATCAGTACTTC,CASSDGTSGTKHQYF
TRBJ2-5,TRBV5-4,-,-,TGTGCCAGCAGCTTGGGTGACCAAGAGACCCAGTACTTC,CASSLGDQETQYF
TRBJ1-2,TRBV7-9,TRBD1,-,TGTGCCAGCAGCTTAGCGCCAAAAGGGGGCAGGGGATGGATCTATGGCTACACCTTC,CASSLAPKGGRGWIYGYTF
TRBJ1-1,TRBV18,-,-,TGTGCCAGCTCACCAACGACAGAGACCACTGAAGCTTTCTTT,CASSPTTETTEAFF
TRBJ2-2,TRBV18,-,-,TGTGCCAGCTCACCGATCCCCATGGCCCGGGGCGGGGAGCTGTTTTTT,CASSPIPMARGGELFF
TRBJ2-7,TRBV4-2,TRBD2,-,TGTGCCAGCAGCCAAGATCGGGCGCGGGGGGGGGACCCCACCTACGAGCAGTACTTC,CASSQDRARGGDPTYEQYF
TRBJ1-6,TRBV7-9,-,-,TGCACAACAGGGCAGGGCCAGGGGTCACCCCTCCACTTT,CTTGQGQGSPLHF
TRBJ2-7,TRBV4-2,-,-,TGTGCCAGCAGCCAAGAACTACCTGGCTACTACGAGCAGTACTTC,CASSQELPGYYEQYF
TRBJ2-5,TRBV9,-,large,TGTGCCAGCAGTCCGGAACATCAAGAGACCCAGTACTTC,CASSPEHQETQYF
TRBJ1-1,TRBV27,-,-,TGTGCCAGCAGTGGATGGGGCACTGAAGCTTTCTTT,CASSGWGTEAFF
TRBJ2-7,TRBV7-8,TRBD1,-,TGTGCCAGCAGCTACCGGGACAGGGGCCACGAGCAGTACTTC,CASSYRDRGHEQYF
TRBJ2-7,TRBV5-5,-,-,TGTGCCAGCAGCTGGAGCAGGCGGTACTACGAGCAGTACTTC,CASSWSRRYYEQYF
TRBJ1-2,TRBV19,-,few,TGTGCCAGTACTCAAGATCTCTATGGCTACACCTTC,CASTQDLYGYTF
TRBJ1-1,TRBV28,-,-,TGTGCCAGCACCCCCCCCGGGTGGGTGAACACTGAAGCTTTCTTT,CASTPPGWVNTEAFF
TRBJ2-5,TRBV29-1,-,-,TGCAGCGTTGCTTTCGAGACCCAGTACTTC,CSVAFETQYF
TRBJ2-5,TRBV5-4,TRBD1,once,TGTGCCAGCAGCTTGGGCCGGACAGGGGTGGAGACCCAGTACTTC,CASSLGRTGVETQYF
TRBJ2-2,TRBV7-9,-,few,TGTGCCAGCAGACCTACAGGGTATGGGACCGGGGAGCTGTTTTTT,CASRPTGYGTGELFF
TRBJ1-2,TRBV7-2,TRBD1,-,TGTGCCAGCAGCTTGAACCGGGACAGTAATGGCTACACCTTC,CASSLNRDSNGYTF
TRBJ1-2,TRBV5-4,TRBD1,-,TGTGCCAGCAGCTTGGAAAGGGGGCCAAAACTCTATGGCTACACCTTC,CASSLERGPKLYGYTF
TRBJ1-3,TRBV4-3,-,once,TGCGCCAGCAGCCAAGGCAGGGGACCTGGAAACACCATATATTTT,CASSQGRGPGNTIYF
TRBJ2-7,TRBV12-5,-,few,TGTGCTAGTGGTTTGAATGGTCTGGGACCACCATTGGGGAGCTCCTACGAGCAGTACTTC,CASGLNGLGPPLGSSYEQYF
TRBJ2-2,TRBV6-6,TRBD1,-,TGTGCCAGCAGTTACGTACAGGGGGCCAACACCGGGGAGCTGTTTTTT,CASSYVQGANTGELFF
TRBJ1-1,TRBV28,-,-,TGTGCCAGTGGAAAACCGACAGTTGAAGCTTTCTTT,CASGKPTVEAFF
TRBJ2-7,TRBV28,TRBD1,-,TGTGCCAGCAGTCCAGAGCCGGGACAGGTGTTTTTGCTTATCTACGAGCAGTACTTC,CASSPEPGQVFLLIYEQYF
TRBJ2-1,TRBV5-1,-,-,TGCGCCAGCAGCTTGAAGGTATACAATGAGCAGTTCTTC,CASSLKVYNEQFF
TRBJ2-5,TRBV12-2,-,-,TGTGCAAGTCGCTTCGTTATAGCGGGGGGGCCGGAGCAAGAGACCCAGTACTTC,CASRFVIAGGPEQETQYF
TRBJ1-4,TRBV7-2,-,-,TGTGCCAGCAGCCGTCAGGCCGGAACTAATGAAAAACTGTTTTTT,CASSRQAGTNEKLFF
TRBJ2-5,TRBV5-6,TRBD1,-,TGTGCCAGCAGCCGTCCCCCGGGACAGGGGTGGGAGACCCAGTACTTC,CASSRPPGQGWETQYF
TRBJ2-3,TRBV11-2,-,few,TGTGCCAGCAGCTTAGATTATTCAGTTCATACGCAGTATTTT,CASSLDYSVHTQYF
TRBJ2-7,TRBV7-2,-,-,TGTGCCAGCAGCTTATCGGTGGGAGAGCGCGAGCAGTACTTC,CASSLSVGEREQYF
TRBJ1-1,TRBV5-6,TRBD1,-,TGTGCCAGCAGACTCATGACAGGGATTTTTTTGGACACTGAAGCTTTCTTT,CASRLMTGIFLDTEAFF
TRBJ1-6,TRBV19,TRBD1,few,TGTGCCAGCCAAACGACAGGGCCGACTCCCTATAATTCACCCCTCCACTTT,CASQTTGPTPYNSPLHF
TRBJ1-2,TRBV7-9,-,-,TGTGCCAGCAGCTTCCCGGGACGGCTCGCCTATGGCTACACCTTC,CASSFPGRLAYGYTF
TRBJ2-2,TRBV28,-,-,TGTGCCAGCAGTCCCCCGGGGGTCGGCGGGGAGCTGTTTTTT,CASSPPGVGGELFF